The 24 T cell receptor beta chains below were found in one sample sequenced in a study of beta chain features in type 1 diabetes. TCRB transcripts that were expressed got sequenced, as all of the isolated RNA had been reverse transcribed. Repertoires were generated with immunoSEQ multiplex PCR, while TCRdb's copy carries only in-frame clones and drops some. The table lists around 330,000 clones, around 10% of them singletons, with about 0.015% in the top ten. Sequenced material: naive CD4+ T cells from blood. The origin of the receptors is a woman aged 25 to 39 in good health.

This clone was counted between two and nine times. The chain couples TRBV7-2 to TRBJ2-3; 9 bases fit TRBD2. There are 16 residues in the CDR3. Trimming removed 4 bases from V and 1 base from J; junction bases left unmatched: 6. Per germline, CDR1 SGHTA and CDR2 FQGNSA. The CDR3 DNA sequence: TGTGCCAGCAGCTCAAGACTAGCGGACGGCACAGATACGCAGTATTTT. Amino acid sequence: CASSSRLADGTDTQYF.

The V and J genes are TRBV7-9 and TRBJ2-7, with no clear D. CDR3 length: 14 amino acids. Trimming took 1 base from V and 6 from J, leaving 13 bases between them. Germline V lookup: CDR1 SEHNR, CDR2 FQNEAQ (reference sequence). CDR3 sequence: CASSLERTLGEQYF. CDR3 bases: TGTGCCAGCAGCTTAGAACGAACCCTAGGCGAGCAGTACTTC.

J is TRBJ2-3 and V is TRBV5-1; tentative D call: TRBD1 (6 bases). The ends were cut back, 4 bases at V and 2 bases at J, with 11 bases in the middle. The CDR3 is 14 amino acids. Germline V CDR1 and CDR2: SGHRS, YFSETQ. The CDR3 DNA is TGCGCCAGCAGCGACGGACAGACCACAGATACGCAGTATTTT. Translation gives CASSDGQTTDTQYF.

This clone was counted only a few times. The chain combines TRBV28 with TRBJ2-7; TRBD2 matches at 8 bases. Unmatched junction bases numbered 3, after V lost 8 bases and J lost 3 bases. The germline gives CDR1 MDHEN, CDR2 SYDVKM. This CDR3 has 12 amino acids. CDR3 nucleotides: TGTGCCAGCTGGAGCGGGAGCTACGAGCAGTACTTC. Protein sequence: CASWSGSYEQYF.

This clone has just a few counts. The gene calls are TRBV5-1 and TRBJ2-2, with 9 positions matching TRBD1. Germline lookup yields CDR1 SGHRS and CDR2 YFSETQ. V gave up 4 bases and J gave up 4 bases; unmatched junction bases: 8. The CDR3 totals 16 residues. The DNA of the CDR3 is TGCGCCAGCAGCGCCGGACAGGGGCGAGGCACCGGGGAGCTGTTTTTT. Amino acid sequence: CASSAGQGRGTGELFF.

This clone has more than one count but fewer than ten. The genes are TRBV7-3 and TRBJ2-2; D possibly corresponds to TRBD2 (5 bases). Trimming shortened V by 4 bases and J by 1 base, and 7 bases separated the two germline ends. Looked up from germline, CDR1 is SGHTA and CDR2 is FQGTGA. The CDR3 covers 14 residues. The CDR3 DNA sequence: TGTGCCAGCAGCTACGGGGAGAACACCGGGGAGCTGTTTTTT. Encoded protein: CASSYGENTGELFF.

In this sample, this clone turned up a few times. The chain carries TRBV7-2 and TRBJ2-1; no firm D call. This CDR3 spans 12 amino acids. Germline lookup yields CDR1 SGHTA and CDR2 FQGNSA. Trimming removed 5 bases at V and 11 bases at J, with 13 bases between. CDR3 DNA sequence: TGTGCCAGCAGCCCAGTCGGGTCTCAGCAGTTCTTC. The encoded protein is CASSPVGSQQFF.

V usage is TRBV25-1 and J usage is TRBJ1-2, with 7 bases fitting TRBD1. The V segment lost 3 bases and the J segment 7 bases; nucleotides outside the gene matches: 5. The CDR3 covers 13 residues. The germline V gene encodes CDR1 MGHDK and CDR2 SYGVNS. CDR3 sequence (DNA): TGTGCCAGCAGTGATGACAGGGTCTCTGGCTACACCTTC. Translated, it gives CASSDDRVSGYTF.

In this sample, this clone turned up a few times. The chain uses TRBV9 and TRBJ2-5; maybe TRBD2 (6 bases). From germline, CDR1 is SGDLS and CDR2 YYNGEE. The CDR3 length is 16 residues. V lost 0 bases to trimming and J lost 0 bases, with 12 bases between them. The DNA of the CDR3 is TGTGCCAGCAGCGTAGGCGCTAGCGCGTACCAAGAGACCCAGTACTTC. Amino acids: CASSVGASAYQETQYF.

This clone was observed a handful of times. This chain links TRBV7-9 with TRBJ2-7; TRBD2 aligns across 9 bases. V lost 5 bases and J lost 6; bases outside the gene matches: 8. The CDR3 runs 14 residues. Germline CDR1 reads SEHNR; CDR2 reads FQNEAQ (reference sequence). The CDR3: CASSPGTSFGEQYF. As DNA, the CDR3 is TGTGCCAGCAGCCCCGGGACTAGCTTCGGCGAGCAGTACTTC. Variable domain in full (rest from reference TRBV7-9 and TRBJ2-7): DTGVSQNPRHKITKRGQNVTFRCDPISEHNRLYWYRQTLGQGPEFLTYFQNEAQLEKSRLLSDRFSAERPKGSFSTLEIQRTEQGDSAMYLCASSPGTSFGEQYFGPGTRLTVT.

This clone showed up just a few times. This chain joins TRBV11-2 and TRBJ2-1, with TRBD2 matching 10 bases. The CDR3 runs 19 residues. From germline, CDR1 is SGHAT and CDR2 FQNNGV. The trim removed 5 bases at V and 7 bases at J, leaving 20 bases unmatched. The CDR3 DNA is TGTGCCAGCAGCCCCCGCACGGATACTAGCGGGATGGCGCAGAATGAGCAGTTCTTC. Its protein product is CASSPRTDTSGMAQNEQFF.

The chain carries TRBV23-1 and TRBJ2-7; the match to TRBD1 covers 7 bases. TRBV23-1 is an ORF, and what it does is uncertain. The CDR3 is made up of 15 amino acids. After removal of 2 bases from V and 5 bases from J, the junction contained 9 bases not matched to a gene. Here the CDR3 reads CASSQPTRDSHEQYF. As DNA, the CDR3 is TGCGCCAGCAGTCAACCAACGAGGGACAGCCACGAGCAGTACTTC.

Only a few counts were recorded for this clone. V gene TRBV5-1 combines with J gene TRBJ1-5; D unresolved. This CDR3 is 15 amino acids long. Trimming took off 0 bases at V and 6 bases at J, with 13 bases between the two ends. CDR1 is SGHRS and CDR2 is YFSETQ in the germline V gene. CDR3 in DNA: TGCGCCAGCAGCTTGGTGTTCGGGGAAGGTCAGCCCCAGCATTTT. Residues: CASSLVFGEGQPQHF.

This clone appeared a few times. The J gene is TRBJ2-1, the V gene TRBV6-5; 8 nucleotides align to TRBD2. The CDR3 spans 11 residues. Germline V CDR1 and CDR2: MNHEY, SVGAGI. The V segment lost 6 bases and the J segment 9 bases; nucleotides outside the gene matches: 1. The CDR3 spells CASRGLVEQFF. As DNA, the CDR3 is TGTGCCAGCAGGGGACTAGTTGAGCAGTTCTTC.

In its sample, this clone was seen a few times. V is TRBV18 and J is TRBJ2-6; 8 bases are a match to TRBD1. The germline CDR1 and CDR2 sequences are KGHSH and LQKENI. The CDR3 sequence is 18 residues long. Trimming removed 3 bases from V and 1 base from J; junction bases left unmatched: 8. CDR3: CASSPWTGSSSGANVLTF. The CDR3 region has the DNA TGTGCCAGCTCACCGTGGACAGGGTCGTCGTCTGGGGCCAACGTCCTGACTTTC.

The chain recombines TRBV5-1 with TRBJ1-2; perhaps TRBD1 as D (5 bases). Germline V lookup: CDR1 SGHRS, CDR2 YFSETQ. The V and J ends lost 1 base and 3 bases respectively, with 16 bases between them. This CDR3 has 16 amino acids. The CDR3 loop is CASSLPKSTDDYGYTF. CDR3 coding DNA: TGCGCCAGCAGCTTGCCTAAGTCGACAGATGACTATGGCTACACCTTC.

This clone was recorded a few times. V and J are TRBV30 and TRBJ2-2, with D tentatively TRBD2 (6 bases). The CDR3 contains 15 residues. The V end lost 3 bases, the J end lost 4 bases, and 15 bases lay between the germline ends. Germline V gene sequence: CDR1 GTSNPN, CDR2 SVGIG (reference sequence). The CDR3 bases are TGTGCCTGGAGCGCGGGACTGGCGGCCACCGGGGAGCTGTTTTTT. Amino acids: CAWSAGLAATGELFF.

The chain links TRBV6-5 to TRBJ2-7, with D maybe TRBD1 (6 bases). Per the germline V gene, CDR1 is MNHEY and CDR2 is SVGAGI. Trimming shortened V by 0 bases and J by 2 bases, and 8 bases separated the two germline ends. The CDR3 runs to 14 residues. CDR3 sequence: CASSYSRTAYEQYF. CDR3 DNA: TGTGCCAGCAGTTACTCGAGGACAGCCTACGAGCAGTACTTC.

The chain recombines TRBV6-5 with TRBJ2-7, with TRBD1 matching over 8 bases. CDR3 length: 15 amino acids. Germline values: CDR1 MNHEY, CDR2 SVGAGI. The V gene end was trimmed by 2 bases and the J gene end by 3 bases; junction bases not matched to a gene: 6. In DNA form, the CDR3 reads TGTGCCAGCAGTTACGAGGGGACAGGCCTCTACGAGCAGTACTTC. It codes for CASSYEGTGLYEQYF.

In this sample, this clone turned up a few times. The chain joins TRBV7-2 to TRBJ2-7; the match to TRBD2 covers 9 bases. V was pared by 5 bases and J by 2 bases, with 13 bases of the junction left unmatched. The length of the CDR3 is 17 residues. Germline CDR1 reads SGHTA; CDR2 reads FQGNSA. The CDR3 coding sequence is TGTGCCAGCAGCGCAAGGATTAGCGGGAGAACCCCCTACGAGCAGTACTTC. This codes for CASSARISGRTPYEQYF. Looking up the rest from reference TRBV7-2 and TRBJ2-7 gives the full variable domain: GAGVSQSPSNKVTEKGKDVELRCDPISGHTALYWYRQSLGQGLEFLIYFQGNSAPDKSGLPSDRFSAERTGGSVSTLTIQRTQQEDSAVYLCASSARISGRTPYEQYFGPGTRLTVT.

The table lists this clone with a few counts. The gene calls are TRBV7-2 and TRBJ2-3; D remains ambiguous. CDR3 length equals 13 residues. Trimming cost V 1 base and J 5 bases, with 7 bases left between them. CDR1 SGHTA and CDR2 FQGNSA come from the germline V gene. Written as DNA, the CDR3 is TGTGCCAGCAGCTTAGTGCGGAGAGATACGCAGTATTTT. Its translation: CASSLVRRDTQYF.

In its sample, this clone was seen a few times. The CDR3 DNA reads TGTGCCAGCAGCTCCAAGGACACCGAAGAGACCCAGTACTTC. Amino acid sequence: CASSSKDTEETQYF. The rearrangement uses TRBV5-4 and TRBJ2-5; D is perhaps TRBD1 (5 bases). CDR1 and CDR2 (germline): SGHNT, YYREEE (reference sequence). V shed 3 bases and J shed 3 bases, with 12 bases lying between them. CDR3 length: 14 residues.

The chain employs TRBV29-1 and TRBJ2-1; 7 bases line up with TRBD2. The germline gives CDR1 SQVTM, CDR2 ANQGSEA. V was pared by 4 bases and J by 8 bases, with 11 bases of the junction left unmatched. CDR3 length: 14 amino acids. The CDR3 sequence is CSVVIRRERYEQFF. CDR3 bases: TGCAGCGTTGTGATTCGGCGGGAGAGGTATGAGCAGTTCTTC.

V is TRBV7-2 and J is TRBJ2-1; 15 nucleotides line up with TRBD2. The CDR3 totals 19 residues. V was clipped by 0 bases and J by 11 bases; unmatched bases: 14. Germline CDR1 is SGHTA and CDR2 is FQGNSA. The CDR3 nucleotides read TGTGCCAGCAGCTTAGCGATTAGTGGGTCCGGACTAGCGGGGGGGCAGCAGTTCTTC. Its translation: CASSLAISGSGLAGGQQFF.